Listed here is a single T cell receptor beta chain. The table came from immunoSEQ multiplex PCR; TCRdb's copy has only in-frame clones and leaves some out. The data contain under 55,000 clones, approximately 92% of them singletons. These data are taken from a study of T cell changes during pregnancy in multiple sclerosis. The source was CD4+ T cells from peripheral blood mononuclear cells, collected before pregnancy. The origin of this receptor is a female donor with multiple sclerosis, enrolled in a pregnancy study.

The CDR3 nucleotides read TGTGCCTGGAGTGTACTCGGGGGTGTCTATGGCTACACCTTC. Translating it yields CAWSVLGGVYGYTF. The V and J genes are TRBV30 and TRBJ1-2; tentative D call: TRBD1 (5 bases). Trimming cost V 0 bases and J 4 bases, with 12 bases left between them. Germline assignment: CDR1 GTSNPN and CDR2 SVGIG (reference sequence). This CDR3 is 14 amino acids long.